This T cell receptor beta chain was obtained from a study of blood T cell repertoires in COVID-19. Overall study: Whether acute or convalescent, the COVID-19 samples came from the United States, Italy and Spain.

V lost 2 bases and J lost 4; bases outside the gene matches: 18. The germline V gene has CDR1 WNHNN and CDR2 SYGVQD (reference sequence). The CDR3 spans 20 residues. In the authors' workflow: Cell counts per sample came from amplifying reference gene primers. The data were produced by immunoSEQ multiplex PCR, yet TCRdb's version contains in-frame clones alone and is incomplete. V, J and clone size derive from that table, while D and trimming were established from the DNA sequence. This sample has some 160,000 clones, with 83% found just once. Sequenced sample: peripheral blood. The chain carries TRBV10-1 and TRBJ1-5; 9 nucleotides align to TRBD1. The TCR comes from a human donor in a cohort sampled during active COVID-19. The DNA for the CDR3 is TGCGCCAGCAGTGAGCGAGTTTGCCCCCAACAGGGGGCCCATAATCAGCCCCAGCATTTT. Translating it yields CASSERVCPQQGAHNQPQHF.